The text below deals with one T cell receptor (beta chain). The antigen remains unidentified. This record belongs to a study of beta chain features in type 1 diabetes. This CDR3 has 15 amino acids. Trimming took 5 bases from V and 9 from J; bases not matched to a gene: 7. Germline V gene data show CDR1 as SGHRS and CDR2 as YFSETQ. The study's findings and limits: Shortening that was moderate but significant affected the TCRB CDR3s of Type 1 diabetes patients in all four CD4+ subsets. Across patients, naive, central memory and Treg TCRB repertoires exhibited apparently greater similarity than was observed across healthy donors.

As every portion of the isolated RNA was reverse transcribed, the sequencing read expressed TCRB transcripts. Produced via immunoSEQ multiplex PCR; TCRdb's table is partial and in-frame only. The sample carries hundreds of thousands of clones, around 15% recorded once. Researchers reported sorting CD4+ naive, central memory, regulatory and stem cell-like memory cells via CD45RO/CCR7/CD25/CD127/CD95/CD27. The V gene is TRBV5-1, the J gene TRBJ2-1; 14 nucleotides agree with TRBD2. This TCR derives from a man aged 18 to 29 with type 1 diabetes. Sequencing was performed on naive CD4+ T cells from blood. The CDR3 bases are TGCGCCAGCAGAGAAGGACTAGCGGGAGGTTCTGAGCAGTTCTTC. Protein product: CASREGLAGGSEQFF.